The entry below gives a single T cell receptor beta chain sequence along with its context. The clone's antigen remains unknown. One base away there is no much larger clone; base qualities are not given. Libraries were constructed by the immunoSEQ multiplex PCR assay. TCRdb's version of the immuneACCESS table is confined to in-frame rearrangements and falls short of the full clone set. An unresolved V gene accounts for under half of the shortfall where checked; the remainder is of unknown origin. Here the sample has about 140,000 clones; around nine tenths occur a single time. The ten largest make up approximately 10% of the sample. The data derive from a study of control samples from healthy donors and cancer patients (dated by TCRdb to about 2020). The origin of this receptor is a man aged 30 to 39 in good health. The sequenced sample was blood.

CDR3 region: CASRELQGANRSPLHF. The sequenced DNA is TGTGCCAGCAGGGAACTACAGGGGGCGAACCGTTCACCCCTCCACTTT. The rearrangement combines TRBV6-1 with TRBJ1-6; 9 of the junction bases match TRBD1. CDR1 MNHNS and CDR2 SASEGT were looked up in the germline V gene. The CDR3, cysteine through phenylalanine, is 16 amino acids long. Just CDR3 DNA is preserved here, 48 bases in frame from base 1. V is trimmed back by 6 bases and J by 9 bases, and the junction contains 12 bases that no gene match accounts for.